This entry lists 27 T cell receptor delta chains sequenced from one sample in a study of delta chain sequences of gamma delta T cells. TCRdb re-identified clones in the 5' RACE reads via CATT. Here the sample spans around 2,600 delta-chain clones, approximately 6% being singletons. The specimen sequenced was either unsorted cells or a sorted T cell fraction (not recorded which). The source is a human donor in good health.

This clone was counted between two and nine times. This chain connects TRDV2 to TRDJ1; 8 nucleotides line up with TRDD3. J was trimmed by 0 bases and V by 1 base; bases with no gene match: 9. The germline V gene has CDR1 GEAIGNYY and CDR2 EKD. There are 17 residues in the CDR3. CDR3 protein: CACDTLGDPTYTDKLIF. CDR3 bases: TGTGCCTGTGACACGCTGGGGGACCCGACTTACACCGATAAACTCATCTTT.

Worth noting for this clone: The TCRdb protein comes from a much larger clone and disagrees with this DNA's translation at residue 6, likely due to a read error; the protein given here is derived from the DNA. The chain carries TRDV2 and TRDJ1; TRDD3 matches at 7 bases. Germline V gene lookup returns CDR1 GEAIGNYY and CDR2 EKD. Trimming at V came to 3 bases and at J to 1 base, leaving 7 bases not matched to a gene. This CDR3 comprises 15 residues. As DNA, the CDR3 is TGTGCCTGTGACTCCATGGGGGAGCCCACCGATAAACTCATCTTT. Its protein is CACDSMGEPTDKLIF.

The sample holds a few counts of this clone. One base separates it from a far larger clone, so it is likely a read error. Other DNA sequences from this sample encode an identical CDR3 as well. For the CDR3, the DNA is TGTGCTCTTGGGACTACTTCCTATTCATACTGGGGGATACGCTGGAGTGGGGGAGATAAACTCATCTTT. Translated: CALGTTSYSYWGIRWSGGDKLIF. This rearrangement joins TRDV1 to TRDJ1; TRDD3 matches at 13 bases. Germline V gives CDR1 TSWWSYY, CDR2 QGS. The CDR3 loop spans 23 amino acids. V was clipped by 5 bases and J by 5 bases; unmatched bases: 29.

With regard to this clone: This sequence is one base from a far larger clone and is likely a read error. This same CDR3 is encoded by further DNA sequences in the sample. The CDR3 DNA follows: TGTGCCTGTGACCCCGTACTGGGGGTCCAAAGAGACACCGATAAACTCATTTTT. It specifies CACDPVLGVQRDTDKLIF. The J gene is TRDJ1, the V gene TRDV2, with 8 bases lining up with TRDD3. The CDR3 runs to 18 residues. Germline V gives CDR1 GEAIGNYY, CDR2 EKD.

This clone was seen a handful of times. A much larger clonotype is one base distant, so this may be a read error. Within the sample, other DNA sequences also encode this same CDR3. The chain recombines TRDV2 with TRDJ1, with TRDD3 identical over 11 bases. The CDR3 covers 17 residues. Germline values: CDR1 GEAIGNYY, CDR2 EKD. The CDR3 here is CACDTVGGYGSTDKLIF. The CDR3 bases are TGTGCCTGTGACACCGTTGGGGGATACGGTAGCACCGACAAACTCATCTTT.

Sample share makes this clone large. Other DNA sequences in this specimen translate into the identical CDR3. This chain joins TRDV2 and TRDJ1; possible D gene TRDD3, 5 bases. Germline V gives CDR1 GEAIGNYY, CDR2 EKD. CDR3 length: 18 amino acids. Trimming shortened V by 0 bases and J by 0 bases, and 19 bases separated the two germline ends. Here the CDR3 reads CACDTVGSPTAYTDKLIF. The CDR3 nucleotides are TGTGCCTGTGACACCGTGGGGTCCCCCACCGCGTACACCGATAAACTCATCTTT.

By proportion, this clone is medium-sized. The chain carries TRDV2 and TRDJ3; D may be TRDD3 (6 bases). The V gene lost 0 bases and the J gene lost 1 base, with 9 bases spanning the gap. The CDR3 is 17 residues long. Germline CDR1 GEAIGNYY, CDR2 EKD. DNA of the CDR3: TGTGCCTGTGACACCTGGGGGCCATCCTGGGACACCCGACAGATGTTTTTC. This gives the protein CACDTWGPSWDTRQMFF.

This clone was counted between two and nine times. The J gene is TRDJ1; the V gene was not called; the DNA was not used to check the table's D call, TRDD3. The CDR3 spans 29 residues. CDR3 amino acids: CAILRSWGVFHCAFLRAQYWAPRAHELIF. The CDR3 DNA reads TGTGCTATCCTCCGCTCTTGGGGGGTGTTTCATTGTGCCTTCCTACGGGCCCAGTACTGGGCTCCACGTGCCCATGAACTCATCTTT.

The chain couples TRDV2 to TRDJ1; 9 bases align to TRDD3. Germline assignment: CDR1 GEAIGNYY and CDR2 EKD. The length of the CDR3 is 17 residues. With V trimmed by 2 bases and J by 4 bases, 13 bases remained unmatched. In DNA form, the CDR3 reads TGTGCCTGTGACAGACTCACTGTACTGGGGGACGACGATAAACTCATCTTT. Amino acids: CACDRLTVLGDDDKLIF.

There are many counts of this clone. The rearrangement uses TRDV1 and TRDJ1, with 11 bases matching TRDD3. The CDR3 totals 24 residues. Germline trimming cut 2 bases from V and 3 bases from J; bases unmatched to any gene: 29. Germline V gene lookup returns CDR1 TSWWSYY and CDR2 QGS. CDR3 protein: CALGEIPPPSYPYWGIRFADKLIF. The DNA for the CDR3 is TGTGCTCTTGGGGAAATCCCGCCCCCTTCCTATCCATACTGGGGGATAAGATTCGCCGATAAACTCATCTTT.

Ten or more counts support this clone. The chain carries TRDV2 and TRDJ1; 12 bases line up with TRDD3. Germline assignment: CDR1 GEAIGNYY and CDR2 EKD. V lost 1 base and J lost 0; bases outside the gene matches: 8. The CDR3 has 18 residues. CDR3 sequence reads: CACDTLGDTPEYTDKLIF. As DNA, the CDR3 is TGTGCCTGTGACACTCTGGGGGATACGCCTGAGTACACCGATAAACTCATCTTT.

Relative to its sample, this clone is medium-sized. The V and J genes are TRDV2 and TRDJ1; a possible D gene is TRDD3 (5 bases). This CDR3 has 15 amino acids. Trimming stripped 0 bases from V and 4 bases from J, with 14 bases between. Per germline, CDR1 GEAIGNYY and CDR2 EKD. The CDR3 DNA follows: TGTGCCTGTGACACCCTCGGGGAGCGCTTCGATAAACTCATCTTT. Its protein is CACDTLGERFDKLIF.

The gene calls are TRDV2 and TRDJ1; perhaps TRDD3 as D (5 bases). The germline gives CDR1 GEAIGNYY, CDR2 EKD. The CDR3 is 16 amino acids. Trimming shortened V by 2 bases and J by 3 bases, and 18 bases separated the two germline ends. The CDR3 DNA reads as TGTGCCTGTGACAAGCTGGGAGGATTCCAACCCGATAAACTCATCTTT. Amino acid sequence: CACDKLGGFQPDKLIF.

V and J are TRAV29/DV5 and TRDJ1; either TRDD2 or TRDD3 may fit D (5 bases each). V was shortened by 2 bases and J by 2 bases, with 43 bases between the two germline ends. The CDR3 sequence is 24 residues long. Germline CDR1 reads NSMFDY; CDR2 reads ISSIKDK. This CDR3 reads CAASQRVTHPYPRNLLGKTDKLIF. Written as DNA, the CDR3 is TGTGCAGCAAGTCAGAGGGTTACCCACCCCTACCCGCGGAACCTCTTGGGGAAAACCGATAAACTCATCTTT.

The J gene is TRDJ1, the V gene TRDV1, with 7 bases matching TRDD3. V lost 0 bases, J lost 0 bases, and 16 bases stayed unmatched. Germline-derived CDR1 and CDR2 are TSWWSYY and QGS. This CDR3 is built from 20 residues. The CDR3, as DNA: TGTGCTCTTGGGGAACTAGGATTTCGGAGCTGGGGGCTGTACACCGATAAACTCATCTTT. Encoded protein: CALGELGFRSWGLYTDKLIF.

The J gene is TRDJ1, the V gene TRDV2; 10 nucleotides align to TRDD3. Germline CDR1 GEAIGNYY, CDR2 EKD. The CDR3 extends over 21 amino acids. V shed 3 bases, J shed 0 bases, and the junction held 21 bases outside the gene matches. CDR3 protein: CACDSVTGGSIKPIDTDKLIF. The CDR3 coding sequence is TGTGCCTGTGACTCCGTTACTGGGGGATCGATCAAACCTATTGACACCGATAAACTCATCTTT.

The gene calls are TRDV2 and TRDJ1; 12 nucleotides align to TRDD3. Unmatched junction bases numbered 13, after V lost 3 bases and J lost 0 bases. This CDR3 has 19 amino acids. Germline values: CDR1 GEAIGNYY, CDR2 EKD. DNA of the CDR3: TGTGCCTGTGACTTACTGGGGGATACTGGGGGATCTTACACCGATAAACTCATCTTT. It encodes CACDLLGDTGGSYTDKLIF.

With respect to this clone: The protein in TCRdb stems from a much larger clone and differs at residue 12 from this DNA's translation, likely a read error; here the protein is translated from the DNA. This chain links TRDV2 with TRDJ1; maybe TRDD3 (6 bases). CDR1 is GEAIGNYY and CDR2 is EKD in the germline V gene. This CDR3 contains 14 residues. As DNA, the CDR3 is TGTGCCTGTGACACGGCTGGGGTCACCGATAAACCCATCTTT. Translating gives CACDTAGVTDKPIF.

The chain recombines TRDV2 with TRDJ1; 10 bases are a match to TRDD3. V was pared by 0 bases and J by 4 bases, with 16 bases of the junction left unmatched. This CDR3 has 19 amino acids. CDR1 and CDR2 (germline): GEAIGNYY, EKD. The CDR3 reads CACDTVTGLGDKEDDKLIF. The CDR3, as DNA: TGTGCCTGTGACACCGTCACCGGGCTGGGGGATAAGGAGGACGATAAACTCATCTTT.

Judged by abundance, this clone is medium-sized. The chain has TRDV2 and TRDJ1, with 11 bases matching TRDD3. Germline V gene lookup returns CDR1 GEAIGNYY and CDR2 EKD. CDR3 length equals 20 residues. Trimming at V came to 0 bases and at J to 2 bases, leaving 16 bases not matched to a gene. The CDR3 region is CACDTVFVGGYAGHTDKLIF. CDR3 sequence (DNA): TGTGCCTGTGACACCGTCTTTGTTGGGGGATACGCCGGGCATACCGATAAACTCATCTTT.

The V and J genes are TRDV1 and TRDJ1, with 7 bases lining up with TRDD3. The germline gives CDR1 TSWWSYY, CDR2 QGS. CDR3 length equals 28 residues. The J segment lost 0 bases and the V segment lost 4 bases, leaving 44 bases of the junction unmatched. CDR3 in amino acids: CALGGTPHPIYPVLGRGPPGEYTDKLIF. The CDR3 coding sequence is TGTGCTCTTGGGGGCACCCCCCATCCTATTTATCCCGTACTGGGGCGAGGGCCCCCCGGTGAGTACACCGATAAACTCATCTTT.

This clone is large within its sample. V and J are TRDV2 and TRDJ3, with TRDD3 matching over 10 bases. The ends lost 1 base at V and 0 bases at J; junction bases unmatched: 11. CDR1 and CDR2 from the germline V gene are GEAIGNYY and EKD. CDR3 length: 21 amino acids. Here the CDR3 reads CACDTVGDTRTSSWDTRQMFF. The CDR3 DNA follows: TGTGCCTGTGACACGGTGGGGGATACTCGGACCAGCTCCTGGGACACCCGACAGATGTTTTTC.

This clone was seen repeatedly, ten times or more. The chain joins TRDV2 to TRDJ1; 11 bases are a match to TRDD3. The V and J ends lost 0 bases and 3 bases, in that order; junction bases with no gene match: 14. Germline CDR1 is GEAIGNYY and CDR2 is EKD. The CDR3 spans 19 residues. The DNA of the CDR3 is TGTGCCTGTGACACCGTCCAGAAACTGGGGGATAGAGGATCCGATAAACTCATCTTT. Translation: CACDTVQKLGDRGSDKLIF.

This clone has only a few counts. A far larger clone is one nucleotide away, so this likely arose from a read error. Other DNA sequences in this specimen translate into the identical CDR3. The chain couples TRDV2 to TRDJ3; 8 bases match TRDD3. Germline loops: CDR1 GEAIGNYY, CDR2 EKD. This CDR3 contains 18 residues. The CDR3 nucleotides read TGTGCCTGTGACCCGGCTGGGGGACCATCCTGGGACACCCGGCAGATGTTTTTC. Amino acids: CACDPAGGPSWDTRQMFF.

This clone counts as medium-sized. This rearrangement joins TRDV1 to TRDJ1; 11 bases fit TRDD3. V dropped 3 bases and J dropped 0; count of bases not matched to a gene: 15. This CDR3 contains 20 residues. CDR1 and CDR2 from the germline V gene are TSWWSYY and QGS. The CDR3 DNA follows: TGTGCTCTTGGGGACTTTAACCCACTGGGGGATAACAGTGACACCGATAAACTCATCTTT. As protein: CALGDFNPLGDNSDTDKLIF.

Notes on this clone: TCRdb's entry gives the protein of a much larger clone, which mismatches this DNA's translation at residue 5, likely from a read error; the protein reported here is translated from the DNA. The V gene is TRDV2, the J gene TRDJ1; TRDD2 aligns across 9 bases. V trimming: 5 bases; J trimming: 0 bases; junction bases outside the gene matches: 18. The germline V gene has CDR1 GEAIGNYY and CDR2 EKD. The CDR3 sequence is 19 residues long. The CDR3 DNA reads as TGTGCCTGTGCCATCCTTCCTACGAATGGGGGACCCGACACCGATAAACTCATCTTT. Residues: CACAILPTNGGPDTDKLIF.

This clone was observed a handful of times. The likely explanation is a read error, given a far larger clone one base away. At the DNA level, this CDR3 is encoded by other sequences in the same sample as well. The chain uses TRDV2 and TRDJ1; 12 bases align to TRDD3. Germline V gene lookup returns CDR1 GEAIGNYY and CDR2 EKD. The CDR3 covers 16 residues. The chain's CDR3 is CACDTLLGDTTDKLIF. The CDR3 DNA reads TGTGCCTGTGACACCTTACTGGGGGATACAACCGATAAACTCATTTTT.